This T cell receptor (beta chain) is drawn from a study of OX40 agonist ivuxolimab in advanced cancers. Germline trimming cut 4 bases from V and 5 bases from J; bases unmatched to any gene: 7. Germline CDR1 is LNHDA and CDR2 is SQIVND (reference sequence). The CDR3 has 14 residues. Assay used: immunoSEQ multiplex PCR; TCRdb lists only in-frame clones, some missing. The data hold under 75,000 clones, with 70% to 90% observed a single time. The clonotype comes from an adult with an advanced solid tumor such as melanoma, head and neck, liver or kidney cancer. The chain uses TRBV19 and TRBJ2-5; the match to TRBD2 covers 7 bases. Specimen: CD4+ or CD8+ T cells sorted from blood, collected in a trial of the OX40 agonist ivuxolimab. CDR3 sequence reads: CASSNPGGGETQYF. CDR3 coding DNA: TGTGCCAGTAGTAACCCGGGAGGAGGGGAGACCCAGTACTTC.